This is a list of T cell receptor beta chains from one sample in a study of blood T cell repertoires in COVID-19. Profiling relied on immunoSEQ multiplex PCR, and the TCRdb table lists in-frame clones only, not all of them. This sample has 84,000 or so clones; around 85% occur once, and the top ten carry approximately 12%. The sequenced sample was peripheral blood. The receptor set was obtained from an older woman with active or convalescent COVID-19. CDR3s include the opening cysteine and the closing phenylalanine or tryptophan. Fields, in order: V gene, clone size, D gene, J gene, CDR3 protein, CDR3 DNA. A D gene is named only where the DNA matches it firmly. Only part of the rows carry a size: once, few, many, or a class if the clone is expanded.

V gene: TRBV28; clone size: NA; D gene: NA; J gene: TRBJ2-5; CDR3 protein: CASSHRVREIQETQYF; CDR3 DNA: TGTGCCAGCAGCCACCGGGTTCGGGAGATCCAAGAGACCCAGTACTTC
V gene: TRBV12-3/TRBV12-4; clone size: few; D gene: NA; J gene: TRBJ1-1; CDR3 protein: CASSLGRNEAFF; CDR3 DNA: TGTGCCAGCAGTTTGGGCCGGAATGAAGCTTTCTTT
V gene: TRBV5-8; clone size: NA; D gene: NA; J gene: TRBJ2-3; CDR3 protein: CASRWTGTDTQYF; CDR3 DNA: TGTGCCAGCAGATGGACAGGCACAGATACGCAGTATTTT
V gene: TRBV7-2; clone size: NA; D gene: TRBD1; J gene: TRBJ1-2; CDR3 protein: CASSLGTGGVYGYTF; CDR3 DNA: TGTGCCAGCAGCCTCGGGACAGGGGGAGTCTATGGCTACACCTTC
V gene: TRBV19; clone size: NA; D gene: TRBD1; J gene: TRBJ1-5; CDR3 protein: CASKGTGGDQPQHF; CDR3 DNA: TGTGCCAGCAAAGGGACAGGGGGCGACCAGCCCCAGCATTTT
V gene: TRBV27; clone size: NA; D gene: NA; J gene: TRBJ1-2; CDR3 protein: CASRGSVDGYTF; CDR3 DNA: TGTGCCAGCCGAGGTTCTGTGGATGGCTACACCTTC
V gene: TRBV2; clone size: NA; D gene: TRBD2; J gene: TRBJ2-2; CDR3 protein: CASRETSGGTGELFF; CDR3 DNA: TGTGCCAGCAGGGAGACTAGCGGGGGGACCGGGGAGCTGTTTTTT
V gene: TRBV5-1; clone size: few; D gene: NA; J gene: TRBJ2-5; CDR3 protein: CASSLGVAQVQETQYF; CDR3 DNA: TGCGCCAGCAGCTTGGGGGTGGCTCAGGTTCAAGAGACCCAGTACTTC
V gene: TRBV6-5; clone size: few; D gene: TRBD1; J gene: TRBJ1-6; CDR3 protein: CASSLGQNNSPLHF; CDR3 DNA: TGTGCCAGCAGCCTGGGACAGAATAATTCACCCCTCCACTTT
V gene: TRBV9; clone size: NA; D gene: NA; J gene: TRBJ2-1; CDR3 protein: CASSVDDSASIDNEQFF; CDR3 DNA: TGTGCCAGCAGCGTAGACGACAGCGCCTCCATTGACAATGAGCAGTTCTTC
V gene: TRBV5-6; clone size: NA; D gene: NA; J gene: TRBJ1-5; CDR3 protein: CASSPSTGDSNQPQHF; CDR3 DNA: TGTGCCAGCAGCCCATCGACAGGAGATAGCAATCAGCCCCAGCATTTT
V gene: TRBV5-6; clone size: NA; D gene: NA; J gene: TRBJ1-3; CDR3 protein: CASSPRDTSGNTIYF; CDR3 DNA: TGTGCCAGCAGCCCCCGGGACACCTCTGGAAACACCATATATTTT
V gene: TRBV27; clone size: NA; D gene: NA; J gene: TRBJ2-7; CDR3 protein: CASSFRESYEQYF; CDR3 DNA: TGTGCCAGCAGTTTCAGGGAATCCTACGAGCAGTACTTC
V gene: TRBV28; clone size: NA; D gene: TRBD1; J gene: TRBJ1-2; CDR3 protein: CASSYRQGRGGYTF; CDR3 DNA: TGTGCCAGCAGTTACCGACAGGGTAGGGGGGGCTACACCTTC
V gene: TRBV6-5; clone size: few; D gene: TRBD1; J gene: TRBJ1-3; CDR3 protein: CASVPPGTGGNTIYF; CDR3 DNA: TGTGCCAGCGTACCACCGGGGACAGGGGGAAACACCATATATTTT
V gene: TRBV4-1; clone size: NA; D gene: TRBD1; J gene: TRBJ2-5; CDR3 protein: CASSLYRQGETQYF; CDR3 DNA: TGCGCCAGCAGCCTATATCGACAGGGGGAGACCCAGTACTTC
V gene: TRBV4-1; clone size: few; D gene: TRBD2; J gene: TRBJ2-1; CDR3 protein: CASSQDREAGEGNEQFF; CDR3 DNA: TGCGCCAGCAGCCAAGATCGAGAAGCGGGGGAGGGTAATGAGCAGTTCTTC
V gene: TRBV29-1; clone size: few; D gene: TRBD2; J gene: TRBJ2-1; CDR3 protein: CSVEGGGGYNEQFF; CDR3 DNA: TGCAGCGTTGAAGGGGGCGGGGGCTACAATGAGCAGTTCTTC
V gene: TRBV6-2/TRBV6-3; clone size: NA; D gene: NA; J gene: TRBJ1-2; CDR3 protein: CASSYRPRQVGAF; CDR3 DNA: TGTGCCAGCAGTTACCGCCCAAGACAGGTTGGCGCCTTC
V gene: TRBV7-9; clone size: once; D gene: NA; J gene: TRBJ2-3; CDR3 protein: CASSLGRAPGTDTQYF; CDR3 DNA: TGTGCCAGCAGCTTAGGCAGGGCCCCGGGTACAGATACGCAGTATTTT
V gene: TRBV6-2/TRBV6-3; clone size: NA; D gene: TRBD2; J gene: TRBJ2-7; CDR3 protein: CASSYTSAYEQYF; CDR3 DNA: TGTGCCAGCAGTTATACTAGCGCCTACGAGCAGTACTTC
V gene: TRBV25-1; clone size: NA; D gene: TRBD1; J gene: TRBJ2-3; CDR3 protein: CASSPRMGTGDHTDTQYF; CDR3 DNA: TGTGCCAGCAGTCCCCGGATGGGGACAGGTGATCACACAGATACGCAGTATTTT
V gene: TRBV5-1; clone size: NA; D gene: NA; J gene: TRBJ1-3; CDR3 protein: CASRGGLTGNTIYF; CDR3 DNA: TGCGCCAGCAGGGGGGGACTTACTGGAAACACCATATATTTT
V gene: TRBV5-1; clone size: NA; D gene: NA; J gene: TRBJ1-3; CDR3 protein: CASSFSGQAGNTIYF; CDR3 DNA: TGCGCCAGCAGCTTTTCCGGACAAGCTGGAAACACCATATATTTT
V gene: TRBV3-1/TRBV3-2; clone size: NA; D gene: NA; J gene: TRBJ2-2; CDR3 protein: CASSQTRGTGELFF; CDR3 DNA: TGTGCCAGCAGCCAGACCCGAGGCACCGGGGAGCTGTTTTTT
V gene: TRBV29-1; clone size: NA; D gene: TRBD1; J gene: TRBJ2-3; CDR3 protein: CSVALQGFGTDTQYF; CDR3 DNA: TGCAGCGTCGCCCTACAGGGGTTCGGCACAGATACGCAGTATTTT
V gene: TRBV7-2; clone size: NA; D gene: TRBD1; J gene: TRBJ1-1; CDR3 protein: CASSYNRGPDTEAFF; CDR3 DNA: TGTGCCAGCAGCTACAACAGGGGGCCGGACACTGAAGCTTTCTTT
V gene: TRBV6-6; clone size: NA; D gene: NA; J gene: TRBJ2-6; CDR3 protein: CASSYGGRSGANVLTF; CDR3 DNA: TGTGCCAGCAGTTACGGGGGGAGGTCTGGGGCCAACGTCCTGACTTTC
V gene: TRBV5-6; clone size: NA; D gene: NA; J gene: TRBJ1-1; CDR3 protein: CASSLVFSGGAFF; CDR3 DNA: TGTGCCAGCAGCTTGGTGTTTAGCGGGGGAGCTTTCTTT
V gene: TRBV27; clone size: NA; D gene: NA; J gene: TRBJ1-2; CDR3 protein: CASRSGTHNYGYTF; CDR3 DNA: TGTGCCAGCAGATCCGGGACACATAACTATGGCTACACCTTC
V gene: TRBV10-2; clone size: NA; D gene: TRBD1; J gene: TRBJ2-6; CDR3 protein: CATDSGDRELEANVLTF; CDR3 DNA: TGCGCCACCGATAGTGGGGACAGGGAGTTAGAGGCCAACGTCCTGACTTTC
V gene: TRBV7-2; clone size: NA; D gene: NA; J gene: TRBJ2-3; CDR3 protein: CASSLGGTLTDTQYF; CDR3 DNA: TGTGCCAGCAGCTTAGGCGGCACTCTCACAGATACGCAGTATTTT
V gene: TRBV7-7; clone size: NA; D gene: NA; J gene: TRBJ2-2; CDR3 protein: CASREQRNTGELFF; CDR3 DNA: TGTGCCAGCAGGGAACAGAGAAACACCGGGGAGCTGTTTTTT
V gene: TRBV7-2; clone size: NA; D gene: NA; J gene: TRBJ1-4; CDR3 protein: CASSRVRSGKLFF; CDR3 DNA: TGTGCCAGCAGCCGAGTTAGGTCGGGTAAACTGTTTTTT
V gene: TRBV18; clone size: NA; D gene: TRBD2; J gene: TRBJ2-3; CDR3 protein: CASSPRLAGIRDTQYF; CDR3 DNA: TGTGCCAGCTCACCACGACTAGCGGGGATTAGAGATACGCAGTATTTT
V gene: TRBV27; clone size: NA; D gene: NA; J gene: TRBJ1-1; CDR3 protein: CASRPLTGANTEAFF; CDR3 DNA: TGTGCCAGCAGGCCTCTCACAGGAGCCAACACTGAAGCTTTCTTT
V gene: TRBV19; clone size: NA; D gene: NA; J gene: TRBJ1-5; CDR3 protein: CASSLSNQPQHF; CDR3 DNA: TGTGCCAGTAGTCTAAGCAATCAGCCCCAGCATTTT
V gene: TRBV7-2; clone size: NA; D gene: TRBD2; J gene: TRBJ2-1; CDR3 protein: CASSSHSSGFIWDEQFF; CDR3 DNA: TGTGCCAGCAGCTCTCACTCTAGCGGATTTATTTGGGATGAGCAGTTCTTC
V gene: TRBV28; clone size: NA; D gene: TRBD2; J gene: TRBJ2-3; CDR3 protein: CASSSSGGPGDTQYF; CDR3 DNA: TGTGCCAGCAGTTCCAGCGGGGGGCCAGGAGATACGCAGTATTTT
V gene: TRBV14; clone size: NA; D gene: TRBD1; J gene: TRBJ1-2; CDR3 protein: CASSQAGTGPYGYTF; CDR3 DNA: TGTGCCAGCAGCCAAGCCGGGACAGGGCCCTATGGCTACACCTTC
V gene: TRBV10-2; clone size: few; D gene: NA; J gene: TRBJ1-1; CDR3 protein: CASSEPGTEAFF; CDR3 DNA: TGCGCCAGCAGTGAGCCGGGGACTGAAGCTTTCTTT
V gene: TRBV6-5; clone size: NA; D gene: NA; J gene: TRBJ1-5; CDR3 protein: CASSFRGASDQPQHF; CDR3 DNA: TGTGCCAGCAGTTTTCGCGGGGCCTCCGATCAGCCCCAGCATTTT
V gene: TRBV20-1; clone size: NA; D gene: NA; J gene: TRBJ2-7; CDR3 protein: CSASRQSVNPYEQYF; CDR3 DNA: TGCAGTGCTAGTAGACAGTCGGTAAACCCCTACGAGCAGTACTTC
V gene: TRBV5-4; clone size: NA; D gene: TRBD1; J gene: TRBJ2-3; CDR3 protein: CASSLARTGGSDTQYF; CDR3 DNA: TGTGCCAGCAGCTTGGCTAGGACAGGGGGGTCAGATACGCAGTATTTT
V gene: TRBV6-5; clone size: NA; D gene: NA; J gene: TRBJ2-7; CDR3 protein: CASTPPGRSSYEQYF; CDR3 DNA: TGTGCCAGCACCCCCCCCGGTAGGAGCTCCTACGAGCAGTACTTC
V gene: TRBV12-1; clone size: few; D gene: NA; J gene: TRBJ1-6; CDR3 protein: CAGGTGYISYNSPLHF; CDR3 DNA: TGTGCCGGGGGGACAGGGTATATCTCCTATAATTCACCCCTCCACTTT
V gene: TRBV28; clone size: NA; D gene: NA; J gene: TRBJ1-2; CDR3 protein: CASSTGPYGYTF; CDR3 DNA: TGTGCCAGCAGTACAGGGCCCTATGGCTACACCTTC
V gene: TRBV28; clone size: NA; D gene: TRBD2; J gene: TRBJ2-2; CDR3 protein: CASSTLPAGANTGELFF; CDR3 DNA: TGTGCCAGCAGTACTCTTCCAGCGGGGGCGAACACCGGGGAGCTGTTTTTT
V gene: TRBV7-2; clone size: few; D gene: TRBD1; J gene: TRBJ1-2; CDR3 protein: CASSLVDRVLARANYGYTF; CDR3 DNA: TGTGCCAGCAGCTTAGTGGACAGGGTTCTAGCGAGGGCTAACTATGGCTACACCTTC
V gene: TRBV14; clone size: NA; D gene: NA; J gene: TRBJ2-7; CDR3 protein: CASSRSVTYEQYF; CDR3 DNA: TGTGCCAGCAGCCGTTCCGTAACCTACGAGCAGTACTTC
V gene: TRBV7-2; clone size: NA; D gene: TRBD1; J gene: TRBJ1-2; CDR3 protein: CASSYRGINGYTF; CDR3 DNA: TGTGCCAGCAGCTACAGGGGGATCAATGGCTACACCTTC
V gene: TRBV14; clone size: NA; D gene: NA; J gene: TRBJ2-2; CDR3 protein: CASSVEGAGPFTGELFF; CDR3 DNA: TGTGCCAGCAGCGTTGAGGGAGCGGGTCCTTTCACCGGGGAGCTGTTTTTT